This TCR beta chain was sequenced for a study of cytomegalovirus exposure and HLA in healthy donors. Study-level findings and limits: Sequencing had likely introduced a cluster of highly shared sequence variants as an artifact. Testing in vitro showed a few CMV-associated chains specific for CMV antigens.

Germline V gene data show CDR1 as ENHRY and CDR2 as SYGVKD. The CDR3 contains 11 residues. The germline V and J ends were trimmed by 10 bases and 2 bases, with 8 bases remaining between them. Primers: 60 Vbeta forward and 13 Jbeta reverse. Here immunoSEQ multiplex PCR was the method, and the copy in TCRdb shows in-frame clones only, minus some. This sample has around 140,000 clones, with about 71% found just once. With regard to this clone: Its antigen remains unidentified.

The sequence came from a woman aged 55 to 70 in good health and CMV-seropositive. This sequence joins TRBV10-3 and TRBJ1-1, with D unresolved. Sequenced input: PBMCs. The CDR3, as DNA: TGTGCCACGGTTAAAAACACTGAAGCTTTCTTT. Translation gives CATVKNTEAFF.